The text below deals with one T cell receptor (beta chain). Its cognate antigen has yet to be identified. It has no much larger one-base neighbor in the sample; base qualities were not kept. Library preparation used 5' RACE. This sample was sequenced with a NextSeq 500. To allow correction of PCR and sequencing errors, the TCR library protocol tagged every TCR cDNA molecule with a unique molecular identifier. Under the source paper's analysis protocol: Decombinator tools were used for TCR identification, UMI-based error correction and CDR3 extraction. Expanded TCRs were defined as those above a frequency of 2 per 1,000, corresponding to the top 1% of the tumor frequency distribution. Renyi diversity was computed with the R vegan package after each repertoire had been subsampled 100 times to 5,000 TCRs. CDR3 similarity networks were constructed using string-kernel similarity of amino acid triplets, with links drawn between CDR3s whose pairwise similarity was above 0.82. TCRdb cleaned the public reads at Q25 with fastp, built clones with MiXCR and kept in-frame beta chains. Rows with a matching CDR3 protein are joined into one entry that keeps the most common DNA and genes. The V and J calls were not made by the authors but by TCRdb's processing. The sample table records around 27,000 distinct CDR3 sequences; less than 6.5% of these occur just once. Approximately 24% of the sample is in the top ten clones.

This sample was taken from a study of spatial heterogeneity in lung cancer (dated by TCRdb to between 2018 and 2021). The study in broad terms: Samples were obtained from about 69 patients with early-stage, untreated non-small cell lung cancer from the lung TRACERx cohort. At surgery, 220 tumor regions, around 68 matched nontumor lung samples and some 54 PBMC samples were TCR-sequenced for both alpha and beta chains. In the raw uncorrected reads, each unique combination of TCR and UMI appeared more than ten times on average. Beta-chain transcripts were consistently detected in greater numbers than alpha-chain transcripts, which likely reflected higher beta-chain transcript abundance. Follow-up PBMC samples were sequenced whenever the samples were available, and the median time to follow-up was two to three years after resection. The study quantitatively compared TCR alpha and beta repertoires across multiple tumor regions, matched nontumor lung and blood in non-small cell lung cancer. Nonsynonymous mutation counts, determined by whole-exome sequencing of tumor tissue, were related to TCR repertoire features. Broad study findings and their caveats: Additional single-cell paired TCR alpha and beta sequencing was considered necessary to confirm, at a functional level, the hypothesis that regional TCRs recognize regional mutations. Ubiquitous expanded tumor TCRs were found in blood more often at tumor resection than at routine follow-up. Only 15 or so patients were included in the comparisons of baseline and follow-up blood repertoires.

The time point label for this specimen denotes: blood at routine non-recurrence follow-up after resection. For TCR sequencing, whole RNA was extracted from tumor and nontumor lung tissue, or from cryopreserved PBMC samples, and no cell sorting was done. A patient was chosen for TCR sequencing only when enough RNA was available from at least two tumor regions. The V and J ends are trimmed by 3 bases and 2 bases, leaving 14 bases between them. Taken from cysteine to phenylalanine, the CDR3 has 16 residues. Only the CDR3 part of the read is kept: 48 bases, read in frame from the first base. Here the sequenced sample was PBMCs, taken at follow-up. The receptor was derived from a female donor with early-stage non-small cell lung cancer. The V and J genes are TRBV12-3 or TRBV12-4 and TRBJ1-5; TRBD1 is a weak D gene call, 6 bases matching. The nucleotide sequence reads TGTGCCAGCAGTTTGTCGGGTACAGGGCGCAATCAGCCCCAGCATTTT. Translated, this gives CASSLSGTGRNQPQHF.